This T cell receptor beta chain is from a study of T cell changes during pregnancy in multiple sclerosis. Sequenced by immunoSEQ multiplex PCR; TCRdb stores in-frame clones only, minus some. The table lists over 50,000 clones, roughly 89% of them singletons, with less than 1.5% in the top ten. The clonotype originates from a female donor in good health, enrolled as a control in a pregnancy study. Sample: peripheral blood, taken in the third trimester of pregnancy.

The CDR3 here is CASSPTGGNTYEQYF. The CDR3, as DNA: TGTGCCAGCAGTCCGACAGGGGGTAATACCTACGAGCAGTACTTC. The chain combines TRBV27 with TRBJ2-7; 9 bases fit TRBD1. This CDR3 comprises 15 residues. The V gene end was trimmed by 5 bases and the J gene end by 2 bases; junction bases not matched to a gene: 7. Germline CDR1 is MNHEY and CDR2 is SMNVEV (reference sequence).